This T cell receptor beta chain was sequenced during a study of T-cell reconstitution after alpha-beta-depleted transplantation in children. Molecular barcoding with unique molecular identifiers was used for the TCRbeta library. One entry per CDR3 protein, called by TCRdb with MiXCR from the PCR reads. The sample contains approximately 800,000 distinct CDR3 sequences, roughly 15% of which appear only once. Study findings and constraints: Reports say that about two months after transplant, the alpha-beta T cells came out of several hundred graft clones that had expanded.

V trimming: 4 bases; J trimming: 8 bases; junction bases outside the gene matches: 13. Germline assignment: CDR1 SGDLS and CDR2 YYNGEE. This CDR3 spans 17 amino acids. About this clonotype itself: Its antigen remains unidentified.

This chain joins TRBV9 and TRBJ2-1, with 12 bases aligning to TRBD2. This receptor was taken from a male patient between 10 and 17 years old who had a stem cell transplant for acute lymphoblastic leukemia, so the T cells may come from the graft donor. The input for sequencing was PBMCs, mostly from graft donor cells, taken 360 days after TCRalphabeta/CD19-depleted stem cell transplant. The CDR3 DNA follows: TGTGCCAGCAGCCCTTTTTACGGGACTAGCGGGTCCGATGAGCAGTTCTTC. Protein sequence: CASSPFYGTSGSDEQFF. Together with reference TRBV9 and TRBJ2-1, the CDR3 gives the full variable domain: DSGVTQTPKHLITATGQRVTLRCSPRSGDLSVYWYQQSLDQGLQFLIQYYNGEERAKGNILERFSAQQFPDLHSELNLSSLELGDSALYFCASSPFYGTSGSDEQFFGPGTRLTVL.